This T cell receptor (beta chain) is drawn from a study of blood T cell repertoires in COVID-19. Study summary: Donors in the United States, Italy and Spain gave samples during acute or convalescent COVID-19. Sources were T cells, B-cell-depleted T cells, or PBMCs; the material itself was cDNA or gDNA.

Profiled with immunoSEQ multiplex PCR; TCRdb holds only in-frame clones, not every one. The sample shows 130,000 to 150,000 clones, 70% to 90% of them seen only once. Allocation to cohorts depended on clinical history reported by the participants. Trimming took off 5 bases at V and 0 bases at J, with 11 bases between the two ends. The CDR3 spans 14 residues. Germline V gives CDR1 SEHNR, CDR2 FQNEAQ (reference sequence). Sample: PBMCs or T cells enriched from blood (not recorded which). This TCR came from a woman in her 30s with acute COVID-19. The chain is built from TRBV7-9 and TRBJ2-7; D remains ambiguous. The CDR3 is CASSPPGFSYEQYF. The CDR3 region has the DNA TGTGCCAGCAGCCCCCCCGGGTTCTCCTACGAGCAGTACTTC.